This T cell receptor (beta chain) was sequenced in a study of T cells in Graves' hyperthyroidism and ophthalmopathy. V lost 5 bases and J lost 9; bases outside the gene matches: 8. The germline CDR1 and CDR2 sequences are DFQATT and SNEGSKA (reference sequence). The CDR3 length is 14 residues. There are many counts of this clonotype. RNA transcripts gave rise to amplified TCR beta CDR3 regions. The study used the HTBI primer set for a first-round RT-PCR of the TCR CDR3. TCRdb reprocessed the multiplex PCR reads via MiXCR and lists one record per CDR3 protein. The table shows 600,000 to 650,000 distinct CDR3 sequences, with roughly 17% occurring only once.

This chain connects TRBV20-1 to TRBJ2-2; 11 nucleotides align to TRBD2. This receptor was identified in a woman in her twenties or thirties with Graves' hyperthyroidism. The sequenced material came from blood. CDR3 DNA sequence: TGCAGTGCTCCCCAGACTAGCGGGAAATGGGAGCTGTTTTTT. This translates into CSAPQTSGKWELFF.